Below are 5 T cell receptor beta chains sequenced from a single sample in a study of CD8+ T cells in alopecia areata. The sequencing template was cDNA reverse transcribed from extracted RNA. TCRdb keeps only in-frame clones here, not all; method: immunoSEQ multiplex PCR. The sample includes roughly 110,000 clones, roughly 84% seen only once; the top ten take over 20%. Indicated treatment: oral pan-JAK inhibitor, 5-10 mg twice daily. The sequenced sample was CD8+ T cells sorted from blood, obtained at week 24, from a patient treated with tofacitinib. These receptor sequences come from a human donor with alopecia areata.

This chain connects TRBV18 to TRBJ1-5; D call uncertain. The CDR3 is 14 residues long. Germline V CDR1 and CDR2: KGHSH, LQKENI. With 6 bases removed from V and 6 bases from J, the gap between germline ends came to 15 bases. As DNA, the CDR3 is TGTGCCAGCTCGGCCCCCGAAGAGGGTCAGCCCCAGCATTTT. Translating it yields CASSAPEEGQPQHF.

This chain connects TRBV4-3 to TRBJ2-7, with D uncertain. Trimming removed 1 base from V and 0 bases from J, with 16 bases in between. Germline lookup yields CDR1 LGHNA and CDR2 YSLEER. The CDR3 is 17 residues long. The CDR3 region is CASSQGPLPESSYEQYF. The CDR3 DNA reads TGCGCCAGCAGCCAAGGCCCACTACCCGAGAGCTCCTACGAGCAGTACTTC.

The chain couples TRBV29-1 to TRBJ2-1, with a tentative D call TRBD2 (5 bases). Trimming removed 7 bases from V and 6 bases from J, with 10 bases in between. Germline V gives CDR1 SQVTM, CDR2 ANQGSEA. The CDR3 is made up of 11 amino acids. The CDR3 here is CSAGLANEQFF. The CDR3 nucleotides are TGCAGCGCCGGACTGGCCAATGAGCAGTTCTTC.

The chain couples TRBV5-8 to TRBJ2-3, with TRBD2 identical over 9 bases. The ends lost 8 bases at V and 2 bases at J; junction bases unmatched: 6. The germline CDR1 and CDR2 sequences are SGHTS and YDEGEE. There are 14 residues in the CDR3. CDR3 protein: CARSSGGTTDTQYF. CDR3 bases: TGTGCCAGAAGTAGCGGGGGCACCACAGATACGCAGTATTTT. The full variable domain, in which reference TRBV5-8 and TRBJ2-3 provide the parts outside the CDR3, is EAGVTQSPTHLIKTRGQQATLRCSPISGHTSVYWYQQALGLGLQFLLWYDEGEERNRGNFPPRFSGRQFPNYSSELNVNALELEDSALYLCARSSGGTTDTQYFGPGTRLTVL.

The V and J genes are TRBV7-9 and TRBJ1-1; no reliable D call. CDR1 and CDR2 (germline): SEHNR, FQNEAQ (reference sequence). V lost 5 bases and J lost 6, with 19 bases in between. The CDR3 is 15 residues long. The CDR3 nucleotides are TGTGCCAGCAGCCACCTCGGACGGGCTGGCGCTGAAGCTTTCTTT. Its translation is CASSHLGRAGAEAFF.